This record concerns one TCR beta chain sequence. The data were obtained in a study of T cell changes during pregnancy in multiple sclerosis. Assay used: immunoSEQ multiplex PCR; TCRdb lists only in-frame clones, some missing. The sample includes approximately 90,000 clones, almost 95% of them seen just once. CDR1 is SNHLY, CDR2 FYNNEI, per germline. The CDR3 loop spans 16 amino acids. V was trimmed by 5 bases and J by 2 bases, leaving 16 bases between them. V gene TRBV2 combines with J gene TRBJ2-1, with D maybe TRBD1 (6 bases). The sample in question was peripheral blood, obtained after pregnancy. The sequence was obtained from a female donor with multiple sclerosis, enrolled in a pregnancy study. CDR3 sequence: CASSLRQAAAYNEQFF. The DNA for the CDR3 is TGTGCCAGCAGTTTGAGACAGGCCGCCGCCTACAATGAGCAGTTCTTC.